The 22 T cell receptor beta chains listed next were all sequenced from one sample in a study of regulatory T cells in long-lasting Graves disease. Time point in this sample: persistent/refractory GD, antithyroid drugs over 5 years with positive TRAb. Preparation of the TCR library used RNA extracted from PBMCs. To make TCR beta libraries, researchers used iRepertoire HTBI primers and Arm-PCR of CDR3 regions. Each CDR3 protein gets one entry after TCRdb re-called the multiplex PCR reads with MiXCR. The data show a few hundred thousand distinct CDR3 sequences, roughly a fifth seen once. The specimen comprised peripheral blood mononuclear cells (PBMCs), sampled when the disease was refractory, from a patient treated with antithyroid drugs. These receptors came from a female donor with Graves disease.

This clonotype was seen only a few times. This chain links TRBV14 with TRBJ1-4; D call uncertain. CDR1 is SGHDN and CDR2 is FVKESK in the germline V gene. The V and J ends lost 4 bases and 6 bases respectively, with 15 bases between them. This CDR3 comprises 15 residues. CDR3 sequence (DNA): TGTGCCAGCAGCCCAGGAACCCCTTCGGATGAAAAACTGTTTTTT. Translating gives CASSPGTPSDEKLFF.

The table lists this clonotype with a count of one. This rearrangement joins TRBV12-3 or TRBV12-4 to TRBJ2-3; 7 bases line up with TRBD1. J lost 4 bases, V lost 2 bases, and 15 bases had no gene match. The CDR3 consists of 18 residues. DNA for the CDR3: TGTGCCAGCAGTTTAAGAGGGGGTGGGTTGCAGGGGGCAGATACGCAGTATTTT. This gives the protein CASSLRGGGLQGADTQYF.

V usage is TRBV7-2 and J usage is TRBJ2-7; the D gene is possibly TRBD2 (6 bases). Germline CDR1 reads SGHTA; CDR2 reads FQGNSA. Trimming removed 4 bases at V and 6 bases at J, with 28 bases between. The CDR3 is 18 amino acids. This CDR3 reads CASSSKWVALATPAEQYF. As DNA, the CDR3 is TGTGCCAGCAGCTCCAAGTGGGTAGCACTAGCAACACCGGCCGAGCAGTACTTC.

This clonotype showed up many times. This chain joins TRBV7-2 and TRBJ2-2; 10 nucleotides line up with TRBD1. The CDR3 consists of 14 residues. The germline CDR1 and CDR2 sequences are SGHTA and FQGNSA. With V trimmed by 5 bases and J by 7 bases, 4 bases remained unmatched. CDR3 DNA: TGTGCCAGCAGCCGACAGGGGGCGGTCGGGGAGCTGTTTTTT. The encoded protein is CASSRQGAVGELFF.

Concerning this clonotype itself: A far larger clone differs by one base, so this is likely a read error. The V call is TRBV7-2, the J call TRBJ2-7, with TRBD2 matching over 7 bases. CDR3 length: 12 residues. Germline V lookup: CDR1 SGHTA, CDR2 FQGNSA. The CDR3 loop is CASSLGTSVQHF. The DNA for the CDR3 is TGTGCCAGCAGCTTAGGAACTAGCGTGCAGCACTTC.

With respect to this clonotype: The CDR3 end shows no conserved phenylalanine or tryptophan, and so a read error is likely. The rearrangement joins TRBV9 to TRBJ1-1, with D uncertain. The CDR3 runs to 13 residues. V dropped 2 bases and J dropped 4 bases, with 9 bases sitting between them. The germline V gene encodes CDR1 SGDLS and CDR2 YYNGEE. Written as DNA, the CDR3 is TGTGCCAGCAGCGTGGGTGACTCCACTGAAGCTTTCCTT. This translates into CASSVGDSTEAFL.

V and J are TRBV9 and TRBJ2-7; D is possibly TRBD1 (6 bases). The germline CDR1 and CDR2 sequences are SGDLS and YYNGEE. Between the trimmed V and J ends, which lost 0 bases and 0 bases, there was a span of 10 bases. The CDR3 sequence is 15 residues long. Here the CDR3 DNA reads TGTGCCAGCAGCGTAGGGCAGGGGACCTCCTACGAGCAGTACTTC. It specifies CASSVGQGTSYEQYF.

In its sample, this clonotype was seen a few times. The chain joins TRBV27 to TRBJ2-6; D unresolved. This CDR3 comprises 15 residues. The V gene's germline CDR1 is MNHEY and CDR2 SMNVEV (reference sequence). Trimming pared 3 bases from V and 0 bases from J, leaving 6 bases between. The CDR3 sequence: CASSFAASGANVLTF. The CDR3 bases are TGTGCCAGCAGTTTCGCAGCCTCTGGGGCCAACGTCCTGACTTTC.

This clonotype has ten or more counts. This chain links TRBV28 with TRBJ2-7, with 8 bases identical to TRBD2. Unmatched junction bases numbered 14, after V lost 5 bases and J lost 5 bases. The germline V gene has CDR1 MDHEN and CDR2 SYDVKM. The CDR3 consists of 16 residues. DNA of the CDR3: TGTGCCAGCAGTCCCCCTTATCGAGCGGGAGTGCACGAGCAGTACTTC. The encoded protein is CASSPPYRAGVHEQYF.

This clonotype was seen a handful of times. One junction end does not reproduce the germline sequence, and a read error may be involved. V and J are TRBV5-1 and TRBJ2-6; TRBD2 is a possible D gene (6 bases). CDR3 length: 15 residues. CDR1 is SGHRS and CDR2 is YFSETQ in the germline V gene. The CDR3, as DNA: TGCGCCAGCAGCTTGACTAGCTCTGGGGCCGACGTCCTGACTTTC. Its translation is CASSLTSSGADVLTF.

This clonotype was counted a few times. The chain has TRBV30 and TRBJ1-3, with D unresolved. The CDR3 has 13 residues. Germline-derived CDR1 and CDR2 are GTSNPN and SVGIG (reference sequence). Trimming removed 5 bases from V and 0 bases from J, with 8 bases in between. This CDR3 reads CAWAEDSGNTIYF. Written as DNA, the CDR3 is TGTGCCTGGGCAGAGGACTCTGGAAACACCATATATTTT.

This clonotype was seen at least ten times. This CDR3 is CASSLEERSGANVLTF. In nucleotides, the CDR3 is TGTGCCAGCAGCTTAGAAGAGCGCTCTGGGGCCAACGTCCTGACTTTC. V usage is TRBV7-6 and J usage is TRBJ2-6; D call uncertain. This CDR3 is built from 16 residues. Germline V CDR1 and CDR2: SGHVS, FNYEAQ. V lost 1 base and J 0 bases, leaving 7 bases between the germline ends.

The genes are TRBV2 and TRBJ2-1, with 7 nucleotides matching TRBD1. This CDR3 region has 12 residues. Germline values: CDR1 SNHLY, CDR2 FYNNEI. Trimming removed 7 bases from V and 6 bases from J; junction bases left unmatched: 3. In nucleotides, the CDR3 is TGTGCCAGCAAATGGGACAGCAATGAGCAGTTCTTC. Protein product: CASKWDSNEQFF.

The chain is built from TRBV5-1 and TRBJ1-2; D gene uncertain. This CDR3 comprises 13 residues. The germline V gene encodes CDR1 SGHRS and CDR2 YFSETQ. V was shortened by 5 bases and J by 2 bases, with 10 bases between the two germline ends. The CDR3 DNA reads TGCGCCAGCAGAATCGACAAGAACTATGGCTACACCTTC. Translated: CASRIDKNYGYTF.

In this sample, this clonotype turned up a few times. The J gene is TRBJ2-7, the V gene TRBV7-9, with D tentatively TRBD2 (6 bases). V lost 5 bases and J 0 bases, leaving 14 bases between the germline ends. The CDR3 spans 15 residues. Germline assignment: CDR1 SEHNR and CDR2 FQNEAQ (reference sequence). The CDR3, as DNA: TGTGCCAGCAGCCGGGACTCTTCGAACTCCTACGAGCAGTACTTC. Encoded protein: CASSRDSSNSYEQYF.

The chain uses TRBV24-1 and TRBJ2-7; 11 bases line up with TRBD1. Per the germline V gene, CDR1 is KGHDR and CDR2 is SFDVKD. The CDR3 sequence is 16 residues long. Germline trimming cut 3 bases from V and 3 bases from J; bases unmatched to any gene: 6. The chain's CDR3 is CATSDLRTGGIYEQYF. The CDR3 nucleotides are TGTGCCACCAGTGATCTACGGACAGGGGGCATCTACGAGCAGTACTTC.

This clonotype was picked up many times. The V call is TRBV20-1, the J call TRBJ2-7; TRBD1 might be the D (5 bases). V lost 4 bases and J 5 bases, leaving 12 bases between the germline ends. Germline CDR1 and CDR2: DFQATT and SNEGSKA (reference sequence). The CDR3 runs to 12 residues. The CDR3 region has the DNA TGCAGTGCTACCCCAGGGTGGGACGAGCAGTACTTC. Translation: CSATPGWDEQYF.

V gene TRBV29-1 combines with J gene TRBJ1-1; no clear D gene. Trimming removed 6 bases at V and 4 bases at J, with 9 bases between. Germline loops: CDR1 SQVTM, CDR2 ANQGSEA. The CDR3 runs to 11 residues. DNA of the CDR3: TGCAGCGTACATTGGGGCACTGAAGCTTTCTTT. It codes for CSVHWGTEAFF.

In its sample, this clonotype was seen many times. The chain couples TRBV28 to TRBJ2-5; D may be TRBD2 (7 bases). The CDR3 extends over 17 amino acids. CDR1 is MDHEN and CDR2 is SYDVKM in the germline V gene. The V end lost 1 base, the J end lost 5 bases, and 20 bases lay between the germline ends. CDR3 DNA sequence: TGTGCCAGCAGTTTATCGACACGGCGGGGGCGCAGGGAGACCCAGTACTTC. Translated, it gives CASSLSTRRGRRETQYF.

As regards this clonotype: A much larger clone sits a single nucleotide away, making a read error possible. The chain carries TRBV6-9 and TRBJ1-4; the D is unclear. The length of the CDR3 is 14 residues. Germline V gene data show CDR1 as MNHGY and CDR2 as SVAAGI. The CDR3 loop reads CASSYSSSNGKLFF. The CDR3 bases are TGTGCCAGCAGTTACTCCTCGTCGAATGGAAAACTGTTTTTT.

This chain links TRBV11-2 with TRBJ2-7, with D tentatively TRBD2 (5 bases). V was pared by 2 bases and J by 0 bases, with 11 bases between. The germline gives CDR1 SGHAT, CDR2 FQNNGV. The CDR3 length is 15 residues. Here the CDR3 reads CASSLHGKSSYEQYF. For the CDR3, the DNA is TGTGCCAGCAGCTTACACGGGAAAAGCTCCTACGAGCAGTACTTC.

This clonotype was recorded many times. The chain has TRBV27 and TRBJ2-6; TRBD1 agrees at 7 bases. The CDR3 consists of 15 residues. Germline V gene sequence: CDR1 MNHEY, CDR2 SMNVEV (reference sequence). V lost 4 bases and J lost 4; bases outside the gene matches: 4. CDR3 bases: TGTGCCAGCAGTTCGACAGGGTTGGGGGCCAACGTCCTGACTTTC. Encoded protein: CASSSTGLGANVLTF.